These 9 T cell receptor beta chains share one sample of origin, sequenced in a study of blood T cell repertoires in COVID-19. The protocol was immunoSEQ multiplex PCR, while the TCRdb copy is restricted to in-frame clones and leaves out a portion. The sample has under 85,000 clones; 85% are singletons. Sequenced: peripheral blood. The source is a man older than 75 with acute or convalescent COVID-19.

The chain carries TRBV30 and TRBJ1-5; 8 positions agree with TRBD1. Germline CDR1 GTSNPN, CDR2 SVGIG (reference sequence). The CDR3 spans 16 residues. The J segment lost 4 bases and the V segment lost 3 bases, leaving 11 bases of the junction unmatched. The CDR3 DNA reads TGTGCCTGGAGGGGTCCAGGGGGCCGTGAGAATCAGCCCCAGCATTTT. Amino acid sequence: CAWRGPGGRENQPQHF.

Written as DNA, the CDR3 is TGCGCCAGCAGCTTGGCTGCAGGGGCTAATGAAAAACTGTTTTTT. Protein product: CASSLAAGANEKLFF. The rearrangement uses TRBV5-1 and TRBJ1-4; D may be TRBD1 (6 bases). The length of the CDR3 is 15 residues. Trimming cost V 0 bases and J 3 bases, with 9 bases left between them. Per germline, CDR1 SGHRS and CDR2 YFSETQ.

The J gene is TRBJ1-1, the V gene TRBV9, with no clear D. The V and J ends lost 0 bases and 5 bases respectively, with 8 bases between them. The CDR3 contains 13 residues. Germline V gene lookup returns CDR1 SGDLS and CDR2 YYNGEE. The CDR3 loop reads CASSVEPGTEAFF. The CDR3 DNA follows: TGTGCCAGCAGCGTAGAGCCCGGGACTGAAGCTTTCTTT.

The J gene is TRBJ1-4, the V gene TRBV7-9, with D possibly matching TRBD1 (5 bases). Per germline, CDR1 SEHNR and CDR2 FQNEAQ (reference sequence). V lost 3 bases, J lost 10 bases, and 9 bases lay in between. The length of the CDR3 is 12 residues. The CDR3 protein is CASSFGQGKLFF. CDR3 nucleotides: TGTGCCAGCAGCTTCGGCCAGGGAAAACTGTTTTTT.

V gene TRBV9 combines with J gene TRBJ2-1; the match to TRBD1 covers 9 bases. The CDR3 sequence is 14 residues long. V was clipped by 2 bases and J by 5 bases; unmatched bases: 2. Germline V gives CDR1 SGDLS, CDR2 YYNGEE. In DNA form, the CDR3 reads TGTGCCAGCAGCGTCGGGACAGGGAACAATGAGCAGTTCTTC. Translation: CASSVGTGNNEQFF.

CDR3 protein: CASNRGGNTEAFF. For the CDR3, the DNA is TGTGCCAGCAACAGAGGGGGGAACACTGAAGCTTTCTTT. The chain carries TRBV7-2 and TRBJ1-1, with D possibly being TRBD1 (6 bases). Trimming cost V 7 bases and J 1 base, with 10 bases left between them. Germline V CDR1 and CDR2: SGHTA, FQGNSA. The CDR3 totals 13 residues.

The chain combines TRBV19 with TRBJ2-7, with 9 bases lining up with TRBD1. The CDR3 contains 14 residues. CDR1 is LNHDA and CDR2 is SQIVND in the germline V gene (reference sequence). The J segment lost 4 bases and the V segment lost 4 bases, leaving 5 bases of the junction unmatched. The CDR3: CASSKTGGWYEQYF. CDR3 bases: TGTGCCAGTAGTAAAACAGGGGGCTGGTACGAGCAGTACTTC. The whole variable domain, filled in from reference TRBV19 and TRBJ2-7, reads DGGITQSPKYLFRKEGQNVTLSCEQNLNHDAMYWYRQDPGQGLRLIYYSQIVNDFQKGDIAEGYSVSREKKESFPLTVTSAQKNPTAFYLCASSKTGGWYEQYFGPGTRLTVT.

The gene calls are TRBV4-1 and TRBJ1-5; maybe TRBD1 (6 bases). V was trimmed by 0 bases and J by 11 bases, leaving 20 bases between them. The length of the CDR3 is 16 residues. Germline values: CDR1 MGHRA, CDR2 YSYEKL. CDR3 sequence reads: CASSQEKQGRIGAQHF. Here the CDR3 DNA reads TGCGCCAGCAGCCAAGAAAAGCAGGGGAGAATTGGAGCCCAGCATTTT.

This chain links TRBV9 with TRBJ2-7; perhaps TRBD2 as D (6 bases). Germline V CDR1 and CDR2: SGDLS, YYNGEE. V lost 0 bases, J lost 1 base, and 14 bases lay in between. The CDR3 totals 16 residues. This CDR3 is CASSVALGGGSYEQYF. The CDR3 DNA reads as TGTGCCAGCAGCGTAGCTTTGGGGGGAGGTTCCTACGAGCAGTACTTC.